Below, one T cell receptor (beta chain) is given with its context. What it binds is unknown. The data are from a study of Ad26.COV2.S vaccination and SARS-CoV-2 variants. The study, taken as a whole, reports: Possibly, TCR breadth and depth analyses underestimated total T cell responses.

The treatment: around 19 received Ad26.COV2.S at low or high dose, single or two shots; about 5 received placebo; per-sample allocation not given. Each sample was drawn 63 days after the first injection (of vaccine or placebo). Boston hosted the donor, who was an adult aged 18-55 years. The protocol was immunoSEQ multiplex PCR, while the TCRdb copy is restricted to in-frame clones and leaves out a portion. The sample shows a few hundred thousand clones, 90% of them seen only once. The CDR3 covers 13 residues. CDR1 and CDR2 (germline): MNHEY, SVGAGI. Trimming cost V 8 bases and J 4 bases; bases outside gene matches: 3.

The sample was peripheral blood, taken in a trial of Ad26.COV2.S vaccine versus placebo. V usage is TRBV6-5 and J usage is TRBJ2-3, with 10 bases matching TRBD2. The clonotype was recovered from a person aged 18-65 years who received the Ad26.COV2.S COVID-19 vaccine or a placebo. The CDR3 protein is CASLAGVADTQYF. For the CDR3, the DNA is TGTGCCAGCCTAGCGGGAGTAGCAGATACGCAGTATTTT.